Sequencing of this TCR beta chain was carried out in a study of T cell responses to AZD1222 COVID-19 vaccine. V lost 5 bases to trimming and J lost 14 bases, with 15 bases between them. This CDR3 has 11 residues. Here immunoSEQ multiplex PCR was the method, and the copy in TCRdb shows in-frame clones only, minus some. The sample has under 200,000 clones; approximately 93% are singletons. The rearrangement joins TRBV12-3 or TRBV12-4 to TRBJ1-2, with a weak D call TRBD1 (6 bases). The TCR was taken from an adult in good health. The sequenced sample was peripheral blood, obtained on day 0 of AZD1222 vaccination. For the CDR3, the DNA is TGTGCCAGCAGTCCAGGACAGAAAGTTACCTTC. This sequence encodes CASSPGQKVTF.